These T cell receptor beta chains were read from a single sample in a study of T-cell reconstitution after alpha-beta-depleted transplantation in children. TCRdb fed the PCR reads into MiXCR, producing one record per CDR3 protein. Altogether 600,000 to 700,000 distinct CDR3 sequences are present, around 13% being singletons, with the ten largest covering around 0.76%. The sequences come from PBMCs, collected before TCRalphabeta/CD19-depleted stem cell transplant. These TCRs come from a girl aged 2-10 years with congenital amegakaryocytic thrombocytopenia, due to receive a stem cell transplant. Each CDR3 is given with its conserved first and last residue.

V gene: TRBV7-2
CDR3 protein: CASSKYSGSAYEQYF

V gene: TRBV7-2
CDR3 protein: CASSFISTGEAFF

V gene: TRBV25-1
CDR3 protein: CASGTVGDTQYF

V gene: TRBV7-8
CDR3 protein: CASNSNFYEQYF

V gene: TRBV7-2
CDR3 protein: CASSLVGGRAPNEQFF

V gene: TRBV20-1
CDR3 protein: CSARDAGGIISYEQYF

V gene: TRBV20-1
CDR3 protein: CSATAGAYNSYNEQFF

V gene: TRBV20-1
CDR3 protein: CSARRSSNQPQHF

V gene: TRBV20-1
CDR3 protein: CSAIGTSVYNEQFF

V gene: TRBV25-1
CDR3 protein: CASSERQSNSPLHF

V gene: TRBV11-1
CDR3 protein: CASSLEVIRDRAHNEQFF

V gene: TRBV6-1
CDR3 protein: CASSPNLLYGYTF

V gene: TRBV11-2
CDR3 protein: CASSLALHNEQFF

V gene: TRBV14
CDR3 protein: CASSPRLVRSGEKLFF

V gene: TRBV5-5
CDR3 protein: CASSRTGAPEETQYF